Following are 15 T cell receptor beta chains from one sample sequenced in a study of molecular identifiers for immune sequencing clone quantification. One entry per CDR3 protein results from TCRdb running MiXCR on the PCR reads. This table has 30,000 to 45,000 distinct CDR3 sequences, under 20% appearing once. Sequenced material: naive CD8+ T cells from blood, with Jurkat cell RNA spiked in. Subset noted: FACS-sorted CD8+CD4-CCR7+CD45RA+ naive T cells. These receptors all come from a human donor in good health. Some libraries in this study had Jurkat cell RNA spiked in.

This clonotype was detected many times. The V gene is TRBV4-3, the J gene TRBJ2-3; TRBD2 matches 10 bases. This CDR3 contains 16 residues. V was pared by 0 bases and J by 3 bases, with 3 bases of the junction left unmatched. Germline CDR1 and CDR2: LGHNA and YSLEER. CDR3 loop: CASSQELAGRTDTQYF. In DNA form, the CDR3 reads TGCGCCAGCAGCCAAGAACTAGCGGGGCGAACAGATACGCAGTATTTT.

This clonotype was detected ten times or more. An end of the junction does not agree with germline; a read error may underlie this. J is TRBJ2-5 and V is TRBV7-7; D perhaps matches TRBD1 (5 bases). CDR1 SSHAT and CDR2 FNYEAQ come from the germline V gene (reference sequence). This CDR3 region has 16 residues. The CDR3 spells CASSLGAPETLETQYF. The CDR3, as DNA: TGTGCTAGCAGCTTAGGGGCGCCAGAGACATTGGAGACCCAGTACTTC.

This clonotype was detected many times. This chain connects TRBV4-1 to TRBJ2-1; D is possibly TRBD1 (6 bases). CDR3 length: 16 residues. Germline V gene data show CDR1 as MGHRA and CDR2 as YSYEKL. The ends were cut back, 5 bases at V and 1 base at J, with 15 bases in the middle. The CDR3 region is CASSFPPTGSYNEQFF. The CDR3 region has the DNA TGCGCCAGCAGCTTTCCTCCAACAGGGTCCTACAATGAGCAGTTCTTC.

This clonotype has ten or more counts. The chain is built from TRBV9 and TRBJ2-6; no firm D call. Trimming cost V 0 bases and J 2 bases, with 6 bases left between them. Germline-derived CDR1 and CDR2 are SGDLS and YYNGEE. The CDR3 is made up of 15 amino acids. The CDR3 here is CASSVALTGANVLTF. The CDR3, as DNA: TGTGCCAGCAGCGTAGCGCTGACTGGGGCCAACGTCCTGACTTTC.

This clonotype was observed a few times. The chain combines TRBV7-9 with TRBJ2-1; 7 bases fit TRBD2. The junction had 3 bases not matched to a gene; V was cut back by 2 bases and J by 2 bases. This CDR3 has 15 amino acids. CDR1 is SEHNR and CDR2 is FQNEAQ in the germline V gene (reference sequence). CDR3 coding DNA: TGTGCCAGCAGCTTAAAGCGGGGAACCTACAATGAGCAGTTCTTC. Its translation is CASSLKRGTYNEQFF.

This clonotype was seen ten or more times. This chain links TRBV20-1 with TRBJ1-5, with D possibly being TRBD1 (5 bases). The CDR3 sequence is 18 residues long. The V end was cut by 0 bases, the J end by 0 bases, with 18 bases between. CDR1 is DFQATT and CDR2 is SNEGSKA in the germline V gene (reference sequence). In nucleotides, the CDR3 is TGCAGTGCTAGAGATATCCCGACAGAAATTTATAGCAATCAGCCCCAGCATTTT. Translating it yields CSARDIPTEIYSNQPQHF.

This sequence joins TRBV2 and TRBJ2-3; possibly TRBD2 for D (6 bases). The CDR3 sequence is 14 residues long. Trimming shortened V by 3 bases and J by 0 bases, and 7 bases separated the two germline ends. The germline gives CDR1 SNHLY, CDR2 FYNNEI. The CDR3, as DNA: TGTGCCAGCAGTGACGGGGGTAGCACAGATACGCAGTATTTT. This translates into CASSDGGSTDTQYF.

The sample holds many counts of this clonotype. This chain connects TRBV20-1 to TRBJ2-7, with D hard to call. V lost 0 bases and J lost 0, with 3 bases in between. There are 12 residues in the CDR3. Germline CDR1 DFQATT, CDR2 SNEGSKA (reference sequence). The CDR3 region is CSARDLSYEQYF. The DNA for the CDR3 is TGCAGTGCTAGAGACCTCTCCTACGAGCAGTACTTC.

Ten or more counts support this clonotype. The chain is built from TRBV13 and TRBJ2-5, with 12 bases lining up with TRBD1. There are 20 residues in the CDR3. Trimming at V came to 4 bases and at J to 2 bases, leaving 17 bases not matched to a gene. CDR1 and CDR2 (germline): PRHDT, FYEKMQ (reference sequence). The chain's CDR3 is CASSSTGTGGNSGPQETQYF. The CDR3 DNA is TGTGCCAGCAGCTCCACCGGGACAGGGGGCAATAGCGGACCTCAAGAGACCCAGTACTTC.

There are many counts of this clonotype. The chain carries TRBV5-6 and TRBJ1-1; D perhaps matches TRBD1 (5 bases). V lost 2 bases and J lost 5, with 10 bases in between. Germline CDR1 reads SGHDT; CDR2 reads YYEEEE. The CDR3 contains 13 residues. The CDR3 sequence: CASSFGDGTEAFF. The CDR3 nucleotides read TGTGCCAGCAGCTTCGGGGACGGGACTGAAGCTTTCTTT. Full variable domain (remainder filled in from reference TRBV5-6 and TRBJ1-1): DAGVTQSPTHLIKTRGQQVTLRCSPKSGHDTVSWYQQALGQGPQFIFQYYEEEERQRGNFPDRFSGHQFPNYSSELNVNALLLGDSALYLCASSFGDGTEAFFGQGTRLTVV.

This clonotype was counted many times. For the CDR3, the DNA is TGTGCCAGCAGTTTATCCGAGCGGGAGACCAAAAACATTCAGTACTTC. Translation: CASSLSERETKNIQYF. This chain links TRBV28 with TRBJ2-4; 8 nucleotides match TRBD2. The germline gives CDR1 MDHEN, CDR2 SYDVKM. The trim removed 1 base at V and 2 bases at J, leaving 4 bases unmatched. This CDR3 is built from 16 residues.

This clonotype was counted at least ten times. V and J are TRBV19 and TRBJ2-5; 13 bases line up with TRBD2. The CDR3 contains 14 residues. With 9 bases clipped from V and 3 bases from J, the junction kept 4 bases outside the gene matches. Germline CDR1 and CDR2: LNHDA and SQIVND (reference sequence). This chain's CDR3 is CASRGLAGEETQYF. CDR3 nucleotides: TGTGCCAGCCGAGGACTAGCGGGAGAAGAGACCCAGTACTTC.

The rearrangement links TRBV28 to TRBJ2-4, with a tentative D call TRBD1 (6 bases). V gave up 5 bases and J gave up 8 bases, with 16 bases separating them. The germline V gene has CDR1 MDHEN and CDR2 SYDVKM. The CDR3 contains 14 residues. CDR3 sequence (DNA): TGTGCCAGCAGTCGAATTAACAGGGTTGACATTCAGTACTTC. This gives the protein CASSRINRVDIQYF.

This clonotype has ten or more counts. This chain links TRBV12-3 or TRBV12-4 with TRBJ2-7, with 7 bases lining up with TRBD1. This CDR3 comprises 15 residues. J was trimmed by 2 bases and V by 0 bases; bases with no gene match: 4. The CDR3 DNA reads TGTGCCAGCAGTTTAGCCCCCGGGACAGCCTACGAGCAGTACTTC. Translating gives CASSLAPGTAYEQYF.

In the case of this clonotype: Just one base apart from a much larger clone, this may be a read error. The chain uses TRBV3-1 and TRBJ2-1, with D perhaps given as TRBD1 or TRBD2 (5 bases each). Germline V gene data show CDR1 as LGHDT and CDR2 as YNNKEL (reference sequence). The CDR3 is 15 amino acids. The CDR3 bases are TGTGCCAGCGGCCAAGATTTAGGGGACCGGGGTGAGCAGTTCTTC. Residues: CASGQDLGDRGEQFF.